The 9 T cell receptor beta chains below all came from one sample that was sequenced in a study of cytomegalovirus exposure and HLA in healthy donors. 60 Vbeta and 13 Jbeta primers were used in PCR. Clones were read by immunoSEQ multiplex PCR, and TCRdb kept only the in-frame ones, dropping some. The repertoire includes 150,000 to 200,000 clones, less than 85% of them detected once, and under 7.5% sits in the top ten. The sequenced material came from PBMCs. These receptors came from a man aged 35 to 55 in good health and CMV-seronegative.

This chain connects TRBV5-1 to TRBJ2-2; the D gene is possibly TRBD1 (5 bases). Trimming stripped 0 bases from V and 1 base from J, with 10 bases between. This CDR3 region has 16 residues. CDR1 is SGHRS and CDR2 is YFSETQ in the germline V gene. CDR3 sequence (DNA): TGCGCCAGCAGCTTGGCAGGGATACGGAACACCGGGGAGCTGTTTTTT. Translation: CASSLAGIRNTGELFF.

The chain couples TRBV2 to TRBJ2-2, with D uncertain. The CDR3 extends over 12 amino acids. Germline CDR1 is SNHLY and CDR2 is FYNNEI. The germline V and J ends were trimmed by 7 bases and 5 bases, with 8 bases remaining between them. The CDR3 is CASILTTGELFF. In DNA form, the CDR3 reads TGTGCCAGCATACTGACAACCGGGGAGCTGTTTTTT.

The V and J genes are TRBV19 and TRBJ1-1; the D gene is possibly TRBD1 (5 bases). The CDR3 is 14 amino acids. In germline, CDR1 is LNHDA, CDR2 SQIVND (reference sequence). Between the trimmed V and J ends, which lost 5 bases and 0 bases, there was a span of 10 bases. Here the CDR3 reads CASSGARLNTEAFF. CDR3 sequence (DNA): TGTGCCAGTAGTGGGGCCAGATTGAACACTGAAGCTTTCTTT.

The chain uses TRBV4-3 and TRBJ2-7; 8 bases line up with TRBD1. The CDR3 runs to 15 residues. CDR1 is LGHNA and CDR2 is YSLEER in the germline V gene. The trim removed 4 bases at V and 1 base at J, leaving 6 bases unmatched. The CDR3 here is CASSLGTGESYEQYF. CDR3 coding DNA: TGCGCCAGCAGCCTGGGGACAGGCGAATCCTACGAGCAGTACTTC.

This chain connects TRBV23-1 to TRBJ1-6; D not resolved. TRBV23-1 is placed among ORFs of uncertain function. V was trimmed by 7 bases and J by 0 bases, leaving 7 bases between them. This CDR3 has 14 residues. The CDR3 protein is CASTRSSYNSPLHF. CDR3 DNA sequence: TGCGCCAGCACGAGGAGCTCCTATAATTCACCCCTCCACTTT.

This clone has a handful of counts. The V gene is TRBV10-3, the J gene TRBJ1-3, with D hard to call. V lost 2 bases, J lost 7 bases, and 6 bases lay in between. The germline V gene encodes CDR1 ENHRY and CDR2 SYGVKD. This CDR3 contains 12 residues. The CDR3 loop is CAISEQVNTIYF. The CDR3 coding sequence is TGTGCCATCAGTGAGCAGGTGAACACCATATATTTT.

In its sample, this clone was seen a few times. The chain is built from TRBV29-1 and TRBJ2-1; 7 bases match TRBD2. The junction had 5 bases not matched to a gene; V was cut back by 6 bases and J by 0 bases. The CDR3 spans 14 residues. Germline V gene data show CDR1 as SQVTM and CDR2 as ANQGSEA. The chain's CDR3 is CSVPRGSSYNEQFF. CDR3 bases: TGCAGCGTGCCGCGGGGGTCCTCCTACAATGAGCAGTTCTTC.

The V gene is TRBV5-5, the J gene TRBJ1-4, with D tentatively TRBD1 (5 bases). CDR1 and CDR2 from the germline V gene are SGHKS and YYEKEE (reference sequence). The CDR3 length is 13 residues. Trimming took 0 bases from V and 8 from J, leaving 8 bases between them. The CDR3 sequence: CASSLEGLEKLFF. CDR3 bases: TGTGCCAGCAGCTTGGAGGGACTCGAAAAACTGTTTTTT.

The rearrangement links TRBV6-1 to TRBJ1-1; tentatively, D is TRBD1 (5 bases). Trimming took 4 bases from V and 0 from J, leaving 18 bases between them. Germline V lookup: CDR1 MNHNS, CDR2 SASEGT. CDR3 length: 17 amino acids. The CDR3 DNA follows: TGTGCCAGCAGTGGGACGACAGTGAGACCCTTGAACACTGAAGCTTTCTTT. As protein: CASSGTTVRPLNTEAFF.